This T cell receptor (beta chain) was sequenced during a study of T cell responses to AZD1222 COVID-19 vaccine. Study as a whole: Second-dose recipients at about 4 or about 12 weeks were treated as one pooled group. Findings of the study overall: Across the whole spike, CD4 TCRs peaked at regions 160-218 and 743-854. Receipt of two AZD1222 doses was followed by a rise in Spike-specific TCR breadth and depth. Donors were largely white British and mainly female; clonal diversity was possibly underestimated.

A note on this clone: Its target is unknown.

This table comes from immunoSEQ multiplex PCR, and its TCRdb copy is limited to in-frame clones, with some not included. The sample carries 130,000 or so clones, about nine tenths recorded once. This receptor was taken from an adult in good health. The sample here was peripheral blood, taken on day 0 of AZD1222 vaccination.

CDR3 in amino acids: CASSQVGGSYGYTF. CDR3 nucleotide sequence: TGTGCCAGCAGCCAAGTAGGGGGGAGCTATGGCTACACCTTC. This chain uses TRBV3-1 (or the pseudogene TRBV3-2) with TRBJ1-2; possibly TRBD1 for D (6 bases). This CDR3 is built from 14 residues. V was pared by 1 base and J by 4 bases, with 10 bases between. The V gene's germline CDR1 is LGHDT and CDR2 YNNKEL (reference sequence).